This T cell receptor beta chain was sequenced in a study of beta chain features in type 1 diabetes. Researchers reported sorting CD4+ naive, central memory, regulatory and stem cell-like memory cells via CD45RO/CCR7/CD25/CD127/CD95/CD27. The CDR3 totals 15 residues. From germline, CDR1 is ENHRY and CDR2 SYGVKD. V was cut by 2 bases and J by 0 bases, with 10 bases left in between. Since all of the isolated RNA was reverse transcribed, expressed TCRB transcripts were what got sequenced. The table came from immunoSEQ multiplex PCR; TCRdb's copy has only in-frame clones and leaves some out. The sample yields around 70,000 clones, more than 45% seen once. With respect to this clone: Antigen unknown.

Study-level points and caveats: There was a moderate but significant shortening of TCRB CDR3s in all four CD4+ subsets of Type 1 diabetes patients. Sampled from patients, naive, central memory and Treg TCRB repertoires appeared more similar than those sampled from healthy donors.

The sequencing input was central memory CD4+ T cells from blood. This sequence was found in a man aged 25-45 years with type 1 diabetes. The V gene is TRBV10-3, the J gene TRBJ1-1; D gene ambiguous. The CDR3 loop is CAISEGPGMNTEAFF. For the CDR3, the DNA is TGTGCCATCAGTGAGGGGCCCGGTATGAACACTGAAGCTTTCTTT.